The sequence of this T cell receptor (beta chain) was determined in a study of shared clonotypes between healthy human individuals (dated by TCRdb to between 2020 and 2021). A note on the overall study: A couple of women and a few men aged 18 to 49 years were included in the cohort. Libraries were prepared and TCR repertoires were sequenced by different laboratories using diverse techniques, in order to increase sequencing depth and limit assay-specific biases. Blood TCR repertoires of five healthy adults were deeply sequenced to estimate repertoire size and the extent of clonotype sharing between individuals. Between about 0.9 and 9 billion PBMCs per donor were obtained by leukapheresis. For each donor, CD4 naive and CD4 memory were each given three plates, CD8 naive was given two plates, and CD8 memory was given one plate.

TCR CDR3 regions were amplified from genomic DNA by multiplex PCR using the deep immunoSEQ assay. For each cell subset, the extracted genomic DNA was distributed evenly across all wells of several immunoSEQ 96-well plates, and each plate served as one replicate. For sorted subsets, approximately 200 ng of genomic DNA, equivalent to 30,000 or so T cell genomes, went into each replicate PCR. The purified libraries were quantified using a Qubit 3.0 fluorometer, sized with a Bioanalyzer 2100, and then quantified again using the KAPA Library Quantification kit. A separate single-read 150-cycle Illumina NextSeq 550 flow cell was used to sequence each immunoSEQ 96-well plate. The paper's data handling went like this. Because only junctional sequences without quality scores were contained in the immunoSEQ output, filtering matching that applied to full-length reads could not be performed. To assign V/J genes and CDR3, sequences were annotated against IMGT germline references using PyIR, a Python wrapper for IgBLAST v1.9. Reads were filtered out if the reads had weak V/J assignments (E-value above 1e-6), no CDR3, stop codons, out-of-frame junctions, or ambiguous translated residues. A V3J clonotype was defined by an identical inferred V gene, J gene, and CDR3 amino acid sequence. Percentage overlap between repertoires was calculated by dividing the number of shared unique clonotypes by the size of the smaller repertoire. Three approaches were used to assess repertoire richness: RTK rarefaction, the Chao1 estimator, and Recon v2.1 estimates of unobserved clonotypes. For all TCRbeta clonotypes obtained by the gDNA method from four donors, generation probabilities were computed with OLGA. The immuneACCESS repertoire file appears here via TCRdb, limited to in-frame rearrangements. These files lack a portion of the clones; in checked studies, under half of the deficit traces to unresolved V genes, and the cause of the others is not known. V, J and clone size were drawn from that table, and D and trimming were deduced from the DNA. In this sample the table shows about 1.1 million clones, around 77% of which occur a single time. The leading ten clones occupy 0.89% of the sample.

The junction carries 15 bases between V and J, which are trimmed by 5 bases and 4 bases respectively. Taken from the germline V gene, the CDR1 and CDR2 loops are SGHTA and FQGNSA. Inclusive of the bounding cysteine and phenylalanine, the CDR3 is 14 residues long. The retained sequence is limited to the CDR3, 42 bases, with the frame set at the first base. Healthy HIV-negative adults with no recently reported acute infections or vaccinations were included as donors. Only Caucasian adults living in Nashville, Tennessee, USA were represented among the donors. CD4+ T cells were enriched by magnetic negative selection; naive cells were then positively selected on CD45RA, and the negative fraction formed the memory subset. Blood was collected by leukapheresis, and PBMCs were isolated by Ficoll-Histopaque density gradient centrifugation and then cryopreserved in liquid nitrogen vapor phase. Purity and quantity of every magnetically sorted T cell population were checked by analytical flow cytometry. Each sorted fraction had its genomic DNA isolated and then quantified by UV absorbance on a Nanodrop 2000c.

A remark on this clone: Its antigen is not yet known. No quality values exist for individual bases; no much larger clone is one base distant.

The study at large found these results: Compared with non-shared clonotypes, clonotypes shared by all four sorted-subset donors had higher generation probabilities. Based on pairwise subsampling, the degree of clonotype sharing among donors was expected to be affected by sequencing depth. Sampling was restricted to blood, and TCR repertoires in tissue are likely to differ from TCR repertoires in blood. Sharing across a handful of donors was observed for approximately 5% of naive CD4, over 3% of naive CD8, 2.3% of memory CD4, and over 0.3% of memory CD8 clonotypes. Incomplete sequencing was indicated by rarefaction of sorted-subset datasets, despite the large sequencing depth. Because the study included a small number of donors, the genetic and exposure-history diversity represented was limited. Estimated clonotype richness was generally larger for naive than for memory subsets.

Sequenced material: memory CD4+ T cells from PBMCs. Per the publication, the cell subset or site label means: CD45RA-negative fraction. The chain was built from TRBV7-2 and TRBJ2-7; the D gene assignment is ambiguous. The clonotype originates from a man between 18 and 35 years old in good health. Some clones in this sample may be carry-over from other donors' samples. For the CDR3, the sequence is CASSPSVPLYEQYF. The nucleotide sequence reads as follows: TGTGCCAGCAGCCCGTCAGTGCCCCTATACGAGCAGTACTTC.